A selection of T cell receptor beta chains follows, all from one sample in a study of T cells in Graves' hyperthyroidism and ophthalmopathy. TCRdb ran MiXCR on the multiplex PCR reads and lists one entry per CDR3 protein. In the table there are a few hundred thousand distinct CDR3 sequences, about a fifth of which are singletons. The sequencing sample was made of blood. All receptors come from a woman aged 18-35 years with Graves' hyperthyroidism. Each CDR3 is given with its conserved first and last residue. The D gene is left open where the match is weak. Clone size, where shown, is once, few, many, or a class for clones that have expanded.

CDR3,DNA,D,J,size,V
CASSPGTSGTQETQYF,TGTGCCAGCAGCCCCGGGACTAGCGGTACGCAAGAGACCCAGTACTTC,TRBD2,TRBJ2-5,NA,TRBV11-1
CASSLQPGGAFF,TGTGCCAGCAGTTTACAACCAGGGGGAGCTTTCTTT,TRBD1,TRBJ1-1,many,TRBV12-3/TRBV12-4
CASSESRGSMQYF,TGTGCCAGCAGTGAATCCAGGGGTTCGATGCAGTACTTC,NA,TRBJ2-7,many,TRBV6-1
CASSETGQPVAQYF,TGTGCCAGCAGTGAAACAGGGCAGCCCGTGGCCCAGTACTTC,NA,TRBJ2-5,NA,TRBV6-1
CSVVFSSGANVLTF,TGCAGCGTTGTGTTCAGCTCTGGGGCCAACGTCCTGACTTTC,NA,TRBJ2-6,many,TRBV29-1
CASSLQGLEDYGYTF,TGCGCCAGCAGCTTACAGGGTTTGGAAGACTATGGCTACACCTTC,NA,TRBJ1-2,many,TRBV5-1
CASSLVYGDTEAFF,TGTGCCAGCAGCTTGGTATACGGGGACACTGAAGCTTTCTTT,NA,TRBJ1-1,many,TRBV5-4
CASSVGASASYEQYF,TGTGCCAGCAGCGTAGGGGCTAGCGCAAGCTACGAGCAGTACTTC,NA,TRBJ2-7,NA,TRBV9
CASSSDSYEQYF,TGTGCCAGCAGCTCTGACAGCTACGAGCAGTACTTC,NA,TRBJ2-7,many,TRBV11-2
CASRIRVYSNQPQHF,TGTGCCAGCAGGATTAGAGTCTATAGCAATCAGCCCCAGCATTTT,NA,TRBJ1-5,NA,TRBV6-1
CSAIVSGNQPQHF,TGCAGTGCTATAGTTTCAGGGAATCAGCCCCAGCATTTT,NA,TRBJ1-5,many,TRBV20-1
CASSFLAGRYEQYF,TGTGCCAGCAGCTTTCTTGCAGGACGCTACGAGCAGTACTTC,NA,TRBJ2-7,NA,TRBV7-8
CSARDIAKGSYNSPLHF,TGCAGTGCTAGAGATATCGCAAAGGGGTCCTATAATTCACCCCTCCACTTT,NA,TRBJ1-6,many,TRBV20-1
CSARRASGEGETQYF,TGCAGTGCTAGAAGGGCTAGCGGGGAGGGAGAGACCCAGTACTTC,TRBD2,TRBJ2-5,many,TRBV20-1
CASSLMGARNTGELFF,TGTGCCAGCAGCTTAATGGGTGCGAGGAACACCGGGGAGCTGTTTTTT,NA,TRBJ2-2,many,TRBV7-3
CASSGIDGRENTGELFF,TGTGCCAGCAGTGGAATCGATGGTCGAGAGAACACCGGGGAGCTGTTTTTT,NA,TRBJ2-2,NA,TRBV6-4
CASSLPSSYTQYF,TGTGCCAGCAGTTTACCTAGCTCCTATACGCAGTATTTT,NA,TRBJ2-3,few,TRBV28
CASRGQISYEQYF,TGTGCCAGCAGGGGGCAGATCTCCTACGAGCAGTACTTC,NA,TRBJ2-7,many,TRBV12-3/TRBV12-4
CASSFPGHYGYTF,TGTGCCAGCAGTTTCCCGGGGCACTATGGTTACACCTTC,NA,TRBJ1-2,once,TRBV6-4
CASSGPTQLGGETQYF,TGTGCCAGCAGTGGACCAACTCAACTGGGCGGGGAGACCCAGTACTTC,NA,TRBJ2-5,NA,TRBV6-1
CASSIQVWAENTEAFF,TGTGCCAGTAGTATACAAGTTTGGGCGGAGAACACTGAAGCTTTCTTT,NA,TRBJ1-1,many,TRBV19
CSANLLAGANTGELFF,TGCAGTGCTAATCTTCTAGCGGGGGCCAACACCGGGGAGCTGTTTTTT,TRBD2,TRBJ2-2,NA,TRBV20-1
CASNSPPNTEAFF,TGTGCCAGCAACAGCCCCCCGAACACTGAAGCTTTCTTT,NA,TRBJ1-1,many,TRBV9
CSARDRSGNQPQHF,TGCAGTGCTAGAGATAGGTCGGGCAATCAGCCCCAGCATTTT,NA,TRBJ1-5,many,TRBV20-1
CSAIRGALDTEAFF,TGCAGTGCTATCAGGGGAGCCCTTGACACTGAAGCTTTCTTT,NA,TRBJ1-1,many,TRBV20-1
CAWSVWQAAEAFF,TGTGCCTGGAGTGTATGGCAGGCCGCTGAAGCTTTCTTT,NA,TRBJ1-1,many,TRBV30
CASSLDRGFVSYEQYF,TGTGCCAGCAGCCTAGACAGGGGTTTTGTGTCCTACGAGCAGTACTTC,TRBD1,TRBJ2-7,many,TRBV11-2
CASFRGQGSGGYTF,TGTGCCAGCTTCCGGGGACAGGGGTCGGGTGGCTACACCTTC,TRBD1,TRBJ1-2,NA,TRBV6-1
CASSELDSSTEAFF,TGTGCCAGCAGTGAATTGGATAGTTCCACTGAAGCTTTCTTT,NA,TRBJ1-1,NA,TRBV25-1
CASSSDTGTQYF,TGTGCCAGCAGTTCGGACACGGGGACCCAGTACTTC,NA,TRBJ2-5,NA,TRBV12-3/TRBV12-4
CASSEQGEDTEAFF,TGTGCCAGCAGTGAACAGGGGGAGGACACTGAAGCTTTCTTT,TRBD1,TRBJ1-1,many,TRBV2
CAWKIPGQGHIQYF,TGTGCCTGGAAAATCCCCGGACAGGGACACATTCAGTACTTC,TRBD1,TRBJ2-4,few,TRBV30
CASSRVNRGQETQYF,TGCGCCAGCAGCCGAGTAAACAGGGGGCAAGAGACCCAGTACTTC,TRBD1,TRBJ2-5,many,TRBV4-1
CASRTYRGRLDTEASF,TGTGCCAGCAGAACATACAGGGGGCGCCTGGACACTGAAGCTTCCTTT,TRBD1,TRBJ1-1,few,TRBV11-2
CSVEDLGRGRGEQYF,TGCAGCGTTGAAGATCTGGGCAGGGGGCGCGGCGAGCAGTACTTC,TRBD1,TRBJ2-7,many,TRBV29-1
CASSQSTGDVSPLHF,TGTGCCAGCTCGCAGTCGACAGGGGATGTATCACCCCTCCACTTT,TRBD1,TRBJ1-6,few,TRBV18
CASSIGKTGWYEQYF,TGTGCCAGTAGTATCGGAAAAACAGGATGGTACGAGCAGTACTTC,NA,TRBJ2-7,NA,TRBV19
CASRSPPGGRTDTQYF,TGTGCCAGCAGATCACCCCCGGGGGGGCGGACAGATACGCAGTATTTT,TRBD2,TRBJ2-3,few,TRBV6-1
CASSLPQGSTEAFF,TGTGCCAGCAGTTTACCCCAGGGCAGCACTGAAGCTTTCTTT,NA,TRBJ1-1,NA,TRBV12-3/TRBV12-4
CASREKKGTEAFF,TGTGCCAGCAGAGAGAAAAAGGGCACTGAAGCTTTCTTT,NA,TRBJ1-1,many,TRBV11-2
CASNSAGIKGNTIYF,TGCGCCAGCAACAGTGCAGGGATCAAAGGAAACACCATATATTTT,NA,TRBJ1-3,many,TRBV10-2
CASSPKQGYSNQPQHF,TGCGCCAGCAGCCCGAAACAGGGATATAGCAATCAGCCCCAGCATTTT,NA,TRBJ1-5,many,TRBV4-1
CASSRLGASNQPQHF,TGTGCCAGCAGTCGACTGGGAGCGAGCAATCAGCCCCAGCATTTT,NA,TRBJ1-5,many,TRBV2
CASSATGTAGTEAFF,TGTGCCAGCAGTGCCACCGGGACAGCCGGGACTGAAGCTTTCTTT,TRBD1,TRBJ1-1,few,TRBV6-4
CSARVRGRETQYF,TGCAGTGCTAGAGTACGGGGAAGGGAGACCCAGTACTTC,NA,TRBJ2-5,many,TRBV20-1
CAWSPGFRGELFF,TGTGCCTGGAGTCCAGGTTTTCGCGGGGAGCTGTTTTTT,NA,TRBJ2-2,many,TRBV30
CASSFDRRGTIYF,TGTGCCAGCAGTTTTGACCGGCGGGGCACCATATATTTT,NA,TRBJ1-3,many,TRBV28
CATIAGAYEQYF,TGTGCCACCATAGCGGGGGCGTACGAGCAGTACTTC,TRBD2,TRBJ2-7,many,TRBV2
CASSFDRGGRELFF,TGTGCCAGCAGTTTCGACAGGGGGGGACGGGAGCTGTTTTTT,TRBD1,TRBJ2-2,NA,TRBV12-3/TRBV12-4
CASSFYREVTGELFF,TGTGCCAGCAGCTTCTACAGGGAAGTCACCGGGGAGCTGTTTTTT,NA,TRBJ2-2,NA,TRBV9
CASQTGGSQPQHF,TGTGCCAGCCAAACAGGGGGCAGTCAGCCCCAGCATTTT,TRBD1,TRBJ1-5,NA,TRBV12-3/TRBV12-4
CASSILGRQFNTEAFF,TGTGCCAGTAGTATCCTCGGGCGGCAGTTTAACACTGAAGCTTTCTTT,NA,TRBJ1-1,many,TRBV19
CASSPPGGIEQYF,TGTGCCAGCAGCCCCCCAGGTGGGATCGAGCAGTACTTC,NA,TRBJ2-7,many,TRBV7-9
CASSLGLGQPQHF,TGTGCCAGCAGCCTGGGATTAGGGCAGCCCCAGCATTTT,NA,TRBJ1-5,many,TRBV14